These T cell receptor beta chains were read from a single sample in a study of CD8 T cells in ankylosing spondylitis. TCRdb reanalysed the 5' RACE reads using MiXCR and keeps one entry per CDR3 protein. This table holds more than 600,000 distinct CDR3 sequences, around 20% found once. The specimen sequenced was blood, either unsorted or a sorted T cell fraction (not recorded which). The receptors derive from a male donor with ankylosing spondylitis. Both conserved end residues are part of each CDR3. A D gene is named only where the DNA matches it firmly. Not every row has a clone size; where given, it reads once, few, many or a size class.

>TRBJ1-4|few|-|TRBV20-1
TGCAGTGCTAGAGATCAGACTGGGAAAGCAACTAATGAAAAACTGTTTTTT
CSARDQTGKATNEKLFF
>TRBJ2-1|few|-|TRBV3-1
TGTGCCAGCAGCCAAGATCTAGCGCAGATCAGGGAGCAGTTCTTC
CASSQDLAQIREQFF
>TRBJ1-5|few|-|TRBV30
TGTGCCTGGAGTGGGACGAGGAATCAGCCCCAGCATTTT
CAWSGTRNQPQHF
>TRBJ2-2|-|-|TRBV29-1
TGCAGCGTGGCATCGCGGCTCGACACCGGGGAGCTGTTTTTT
CSVASRLDTGELFF
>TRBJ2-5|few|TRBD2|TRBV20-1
TGCAGTGGACTAGCGGGGGGGCGAGAGACCCAGTACTTC
CSGLAGGRETQYF
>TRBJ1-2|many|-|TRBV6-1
TGTGCCAGCAGTGAAGCGAGGGATCTCTATGGCTACACCTTC
CASSEARDLYGYTF
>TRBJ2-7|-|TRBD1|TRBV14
TGTGCCAGCAGCCAGTTAACAGGGGGCTCGGGGGAGCAGTACTTC
CASSQLTGGSGEQYF
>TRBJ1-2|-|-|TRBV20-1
TGCAGTGCTAGAGACGGCCCCGCTGATACCTTC
CSARDGPADTF
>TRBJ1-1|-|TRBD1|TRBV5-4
TGTGCCAGCAGCTCACAGGGGGCTAGCACTGAAGCTTTCTTT
CASSSQGASTEAFF
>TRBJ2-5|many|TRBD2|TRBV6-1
TGTGCCAGCACCCCAGTCGGTAGGGAGGGAGAGACCCAGTACTTC
CASTPVGREGETQYF
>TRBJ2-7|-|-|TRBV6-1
TGTGCCAGCAGGGCTTGGTCCTCCTACGAGCAGTACTTC
CASRAWSSYEQYF
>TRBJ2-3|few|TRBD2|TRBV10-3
TGTGCCATCAGTTCCGCCACAGGGGCTAGCGGGAGCAATACGCAGTATTTT
CAISSATGASGSNTQYF
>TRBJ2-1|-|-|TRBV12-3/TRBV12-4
TGTGCCAGCACCGGAGTTGGGACGGCCTGGGGAAATGAGCAGTTCTTC
CASTGVGTAWGNEQFF
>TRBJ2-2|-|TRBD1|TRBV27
TGTGCCAGCAGTTGGGGACAGGGGAGGAGTGGGGAGCTGTTTTTT
CASSWGQGRSGELFF
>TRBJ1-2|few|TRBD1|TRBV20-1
TGCAGTGCCGGACAGGGGGCTCTCTATGGCTACACCTTC
CSAGQGALYGYTF
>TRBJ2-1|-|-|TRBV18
TGTGCCAGCTCACAGCTTCCGGCCTACAATGAGCAGTTCTTC
CASSQLPAYNEQFF
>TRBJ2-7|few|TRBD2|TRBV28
TGTGCCAGCAGGGGGGGACTAGCGGGAGGCCACGAGCAGTACTTC
CASRGGLAGGHEQYF
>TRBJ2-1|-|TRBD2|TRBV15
TGTGCCACCAGCAGAGATTCGACTAGCGGGGGGGAGCAGTTCTTC
CATSRDSTSGGEQFF
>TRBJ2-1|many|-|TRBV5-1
TGCGCCAGCAGCTCCACGGGGGATCCGTACAATGAGCAGTTCTTC
CASSSTGDPYNEQFF
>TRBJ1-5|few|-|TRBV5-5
TGTGCCAGCACCCTCACAGGGAATAGCAATCAGCCCCAGCATTTT
CASTLTGNSNQPQHF
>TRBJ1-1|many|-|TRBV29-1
TGCAGCGTTGTCCGAGCGGAGATGAACACTGAAGCTTTCTTT
CSVVRAEMNTEAFF
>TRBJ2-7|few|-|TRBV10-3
TGTGCCATCAGTGAGTCAGGAGGGGGCTCCCCCTACGAGCAGTACTTC
CAISESGGGSPYEQYF
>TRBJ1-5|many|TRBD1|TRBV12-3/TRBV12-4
TGTGCCAGCAGTTCCGGGACAGGGGGTTCTCAGCCCCAGCATTTT
CASSSGTGGSQPQHF
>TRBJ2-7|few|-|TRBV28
TGTGCCAGCAGTGGGGTGGGGGCAGGATGGTACGAGCAGTACTTC
CASSGVGAGWYEQYF
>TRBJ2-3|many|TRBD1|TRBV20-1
TGCAGTGCTTTCTCGACAGGGCATAATACGCAGTATTTT
CSAFSTGHNTQYF
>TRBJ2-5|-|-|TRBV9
TGTGCCAGCAACCCGCATGGTGGCCGGGGGGAGACCCAGTACTTC
CASNPHGGRGETQYF
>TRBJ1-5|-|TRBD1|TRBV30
TGTGCCTGGAGCGATCGACAGGGCTATCAGCCCCAGCATTTT
CAWSDRQGYQPQHF
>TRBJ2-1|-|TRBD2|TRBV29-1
TGCAGCGTTGAAGATCTTGTAGCGGGAGTCGTTTCAAATGAGCAGTTCTTC
CSVEDLVAGVVSNEQFF
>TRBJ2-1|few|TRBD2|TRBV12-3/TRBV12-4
TGTGCCAGCTTAAAGGGAGCGGGGGGGTATAATGAGCAGTTCTTC
CASLKGAGGYNEQFF
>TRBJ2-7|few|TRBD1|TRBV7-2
TGTGCCAGCAGCGGGGGACAGGTGGGCTACGAGCAGTACTTC
CASSGGQVGYEQYF
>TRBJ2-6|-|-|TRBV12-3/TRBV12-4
TGTGCCAGCAGTTTAGCGCTAGGGACTGGGGCCAACGTCCTGACTTTC
CASSLALGTGANVLTF
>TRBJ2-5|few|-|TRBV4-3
TGCGCCAGCAGCCAAGAGGGGACCACGGGGGAGACCCAGTACTTC
CASSQEGTTGETQYF
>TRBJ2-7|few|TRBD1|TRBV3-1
TGTGCCAGCAGCCCCGGTGGGACAGGGTTTGCCTACGAGCAGTACTTC
CASSPGGTGFAYEQYF
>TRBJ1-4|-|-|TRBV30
TGTGCCTGGAGCGATCGGGGGGAAAAACTGTTTTTT
CAWSDRGEKLFF
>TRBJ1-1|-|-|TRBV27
TGTGCCAGCGGAATCGGGAACACTGAAGCTTTCTTT
CASGIGNTEAFF
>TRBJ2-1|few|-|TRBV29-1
TGCAGCGTTGAACCACTAGCTCATGAGCAGTTCTTC
CSVEPLAHEQFF
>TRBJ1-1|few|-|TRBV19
TGTGCCAGTAGTCGAGGGCAGTCGACGGGCACTGAAGCTTTCTTT
CASSRGQSTGTEAFF
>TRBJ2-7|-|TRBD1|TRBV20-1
TGCAGTGCTAACCTTGGACAGGGAATCTACGAGCAGTACTTC
CSANLGQGIYEQYF
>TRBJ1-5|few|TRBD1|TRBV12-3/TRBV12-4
TGTGCCAGCAGCACGACAGGGGAGGGCAATCAGCCCCAGCATTTT
CASSTTGEGNQPQHF
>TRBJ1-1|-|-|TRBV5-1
TGCGCCAGCAGCTCCAGGGTCGGGATCTCTGAAGCTTTCTTT
CASSSRVGISEAFF
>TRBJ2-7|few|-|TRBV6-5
TGTGCCAGCAGTTACGTAGGCGGGGTAACCTACGAGCAGTACTTC
CASSYVGGVTYEQYF
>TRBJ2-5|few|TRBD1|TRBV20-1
TGCAGTGCTAGAGGATCGGGACAGGGGGCCGTAGAGACCCAGTACTTC
CSARGSGQGAVETQYF
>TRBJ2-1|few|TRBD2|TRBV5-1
TGCGCCAGCAGCAGTATCGGGACTAGGGATTACAATGAGCAGTTCTTC
CASSSIGTRDYNEQFF
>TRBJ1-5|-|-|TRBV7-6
TGTGCCAGCAGCCCCTTGCTGGGGGATCAGCCCCAGCATTTT
CASSPLLGDQPQHF
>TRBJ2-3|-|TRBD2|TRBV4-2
TGTGCCAGCAGCCAAACCGGGACTAGCGGGGACACAGATACGCAGTATTTT
CASSQTGTSGDTDTQYF
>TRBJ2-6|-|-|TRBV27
TGTGCCAGCAGTTTATCGGCGGCGAACTTGGTACTGTCTGGGGCCAACGTCCTGACTTTC
CASSLSAANLVLSGANVLTF
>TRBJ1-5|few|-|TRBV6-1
TGTGCCAGCAGGCCAAGGGGGGACAATCAGCCCCAGCATTTT
CASRPRGDNQPQHF
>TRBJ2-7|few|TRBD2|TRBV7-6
TGTGCCAGCAGTCAAACTAGCGGGGGGCCCTACGAGCAGTACTTC
CASSQTSGGPYEQYF
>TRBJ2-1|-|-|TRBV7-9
TGTGCCAGCAGCCATAGCCTGCTACACAATGAGCAGTTCTTC
CASSHSLLHNEQFF
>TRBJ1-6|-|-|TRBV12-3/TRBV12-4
TGTGCCAGCCAAATCGGCTCCTATAATTCACCCCTCCACTTT
CASQIGSYNSPLHF
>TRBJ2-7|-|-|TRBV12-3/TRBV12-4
TGTGCCAGCAGTGGAAGTGAGGGGGCCTACGAGCAGTACTTC
CASSGSEGAYEQYF
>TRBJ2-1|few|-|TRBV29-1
TGCAGCGTTGAAGTGCCCAACTACAATGAGCAGTTCTTC
CSVEVPNYNEQFF
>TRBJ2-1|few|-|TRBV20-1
TGCAGTGCTAGGGACCAGACCAATGAGCAGTTCTTC
CSARDQTNEQFF
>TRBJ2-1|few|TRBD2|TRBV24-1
TGTGCCACCGCTCTAGCGGGAGAATTTGGTGAGCAGTTCTTC
CATALAGEFGEQFF
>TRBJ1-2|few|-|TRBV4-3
TGCGCCAGCAGCCCCCAGGGGCTCCAATACTATGGCTACACCTTC
CASSPQGLQYYGYTF
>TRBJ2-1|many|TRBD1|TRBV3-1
TGTGCCAGCAGCCAAGCACAGGGGAGAGATGAGCAGTTCTTC
CASSQAQGRDEQFF
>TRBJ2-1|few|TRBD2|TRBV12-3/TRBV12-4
TGTGCCAGCAGTTTTGGTCTAGCGGGGGGAAGGCATGAGCAGTTCTTC
CASSFGLAGGRHEQFF
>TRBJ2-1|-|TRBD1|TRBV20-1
TGCTGTGCTAGATTAACACCGGGACAGGGATTCAATGAGCAGTTCTTC
CCARLTPGQGFNEQFF